The clone carrying this TCR beta chain was counted a single time. Its antigen is as yet unknown. With ipilimumab providing CTLA-4 blockade, focal radiation was administered to patients who had chemo-refractory metastatic non-small-cell lung cancer. CDR1 is MDHEN, CDR2 SYDVKM, per germline. This CDR3 has 12 residues. The J segment lost 3 bases and the V segment lost 8 bases, leaving 3 bases of the junction unmatched. This entry comes from a study of radiotherapy plus CTLA-4 blockade in lung cancer. As for the study in general: In roughly 19% of patients, objective responses were seen; 25% to 40% had disease control.

TCRdb's table, derived via immunoSEQ multiplex PCR, lists solely in-frame clones and lacks some. This sample has fewer than 100,000 clones, with roughly 80% found just once. Study-level findings and limits: Among blood TCR repertoires after radiotherapy plus ipilimumab, tumor-derived clones expanded.

This chain uses TRBV28 with TRBJ2-7; the match to TRBD2 covers 8 bases. The clonotype comes from a human donor with non-small cell lung cancer who had stable disease on radiotherapy plus ipilimumab. The sample here was peripheral blood, taken from a patient treated with radiotherapy plus ipilimumab. CDR3 sequence (DNA): TGTGCCAGCCGAGCGGGGGTCTACGAGCAGTACTTC. Translation gives CASRAGVYEQYF.